Shown below are 17 T cell receptor beta chains from a single sample sequenced in a study of cytomegalovirus exposure and HLA in healthy donors. The PCR made use of 60 Vbeta and 13 Jbeta primers. Data came from immunoSEQ multiplex PCR; TCRdb stores just in-frame clones and leaves some out. Found here are roughly 120,000 clones, roughly 73% of them singletons; the top ten hold around 0.9%. The source material was PBMCs. The receptors shown here come from a woman between 25 and 40 years old in good health and CMV-seronegative.

The V call is TRBV10-2, the J call TRBJ2-2; the D gene is possibly TRBD1 (5 bases). CDR1 and CDR2 (germline): WSHSY, SAAADI. V lost 10 bases to trimming and J lost 1 base, with 16 bases between them. This CDR3 region has 15 residues. DNA for the CDR3: TGCGCCACCCCGGAACCAGGGTTGAACACCGGGGAGCTGTTTTTT. It translates to CATPEPGLNTGELFF.

V gene TRBV5-6 combines with J gene TRBJ1-1, with 9 bases that match TRBD1. There are 15 residues in the CDR3. Germline V CDR1 and CDR2: SGHDT, YYEEEE. The V segment lost 5 bases and the J segment 5 bases; nucleotides outside the gene matches: 10. The CDR3 reads CASSRRGTGWTEAFF. The DNA for the CDR3 is TGTGCCAGCAGTCGGCGGGGGACAGGGTGGACTGAAGCTTTCTTT.

V gene TRBV7-9 combines with J gene TRBJ1-4; no definite D call. The CDR3 consists of 14 residues. Trimming left V 8 bases short and J 3 bases short, with 13 bases between. Germline V gene lookup returns CDR1 SEHNR and CDR2 FQNEAQ (reference sequence). CDR3 in DNA: TGTGCCAGCCATTTCTCGGAGGCTAATGAAAAACTGTTTTTT. Its translation is CASHFSEANEKLFF.

The chain links TRBV5-1 to TRBJ1-4; no definite D call. Germline V CDR1 and CDR2: SGHRS, YFSETQ. The CDR3 has 14 amino acids. Trimming took 5 bases from V and 0 from J, leaving 8 bases between them. CDR3 coding DNA: TGCGCCAGCAGAGCGGAAGCAACTAATGAAAAACTGTTTTTT. Translated, it gives CASRAEATNEKLFF.

The V gene is TRBV5-6, the J gene TRBJ1-2; 10 positions match TRBD1. The V and J ends lost 3 bases and 5 bases, in that order; junction bases with no gene match: 7. The germline V gene encodes CDR1 SGHDT and CDR2 YYEEEE. This CDR3 has 15 residues. This chain's CDR3 is CASSSGTGVLYGYTF. Written as DNA, the CDR3 is TGTGCCAGCAGCTCCGGGACAGGGGTTTTATATGGCTACACCTTC.

The V and J genes are TRBV5-1 and TRBJ1-3; 7 bases fit TRBD1. CDR1 is SGHRS, CDR2 YFSETQ, per germline. CDR3 size: 16 residues. V was clipped by 0 bases and J by 2 bases; unmatched bases: 5. In DNA form, the CDR3 reads TGCGCCAGCAGCTTGGGACAGGGTACTCCTGGAAACACCATATATTTT. Its protein is CASSLGQGTPGNTIYF.

V is TRBV5-1 and J is TRBJ2-2, with 13 bases lining up with TRBD2. The junction had 4 bases not matched to a gene; V was cut back by 4 bases and J by 1 base. The CDR3 has 17 amino acids. CDR1 and CDR2 from the germline V gene are SGHRS and YFSETQ. This CDR3 is CASSRGLAGKNTGELFF. CDR3 nucleotides: TGCGCCAGCAGCAGGGGACTAGCGGGGAAGAACACCGGGGAGCTGTTTTTT.

This chain links TRBV7-2 with TRBJ1-2, with D possibly TRBD1 on 6 matching bases. The CDR3 has 13 amino acids. Between the trimmed V and J ends, which lost 5 bases and 6 bases, there was a span of 13 bases. Germline CDR1 reads SGHTA; CDR2 reads FQGNSA. CDR3 in amino acids: CASSAQTGDGYTF. Written as DNA, the CDR3 is TGTGCCAGCAGCGCCCAGACAGGAGATGGCTACACCTTC.

The rearrangement joins TRBV27 to TRBJ2-7, with D possibly being TRBD1 (6 bases). Trimming shortened V by 5 bases and J by 2 bases, and 13 bases separated the two germline ends. The CDR3 runs to 14 residues. Germline V lookup: CDR1 MNHEY, CDR2 SMNVEV (reference sequence). CDR3 sequence (DNA): TGTGCCAGCAGTGCCCGGACAGCAGCCTACGAGCAGTACTTC. Translating it yields CASSARTAAYEQYF.

This chain uses TRBV6-5 with TRBJ1-2, with D perhaps TRBD1 (6 bases). There are 14 residues in the CDR3. V lost 5 bases, J lost 4 bases, and 14 bases lay in between. Germline V gene data show CDR1 as MNHEY and CDR2 as SVGAGI. CDR3 protein: CASSRQDEGYGYTF. Written as DNA, the CDR3 is TGTGCCAGCAGTCGACAGGACGAAGGCTATGGCTACACCTTC.

The V call is TRBV6-5, the J call TRBJ2-5, with 10 bases aligning to TRBD2. With the DNA end fitting TRBJ2-7 better, the J assignment may be wrong. Germline assignment: CDR1 MNHEY and CDR2 SVGAGI. The CDR3 covers 14 residues. The CDR3 DNA follows: TGTGCCAGCAGGTCCGGGACTAGCGTATACGAGCAGTACTTC. Protein product: CASRSGTSVYEQYF.

This chain links TRBV6-1 with TRBJ1-2; 9 bases map to TRBD1. The CDR3 loop spans 14 amino acids. The germline V gene has CDR1 MNHNS and CDR2 SASEGT. Losses at the gene ends were 6 bases for V and 7 bases for J; bases not matched to a gene: 9. The CDR3 coding sequence is TGTGCCAGCAGGGGACAGGGCGGGAAAAGTGGCTACACCTTC. It is translated as CASRGQGGKSGYTF.

V and J are TRBV29-1 and TRBJ2-5; the D is unclear. In germline, CDR1 is SQVTM, CDR2 ANQGSEA. V was pared by 3 bases and J by 5 bases, with 10 bases between. The CDR3 covers 12 residues. The chain's CDR3 is CSVDRNTETQYF. CDR3 DNA sequence: TGCAGCGTTGACCGCAACACGGAGACCCAGTACTTC.

This clone turned up a few times. The chain couples TRBV29-1 to TRBJ2-1, with D possibly matching TRBD2 (5 bases). The V end lost 7 bases, the J end lost 8 bases, and 9 bases lay between the germline ends. This CDR3 is built from 10 residues. The germline gives CDR1 SQVTM, CDR2 ANQGSEA. The chain's CDR3 is CSAGWDEQFF. The CDR3 DNA reads TGCAGCGCGGGGTGGGATGAGCAGTTCTTC.

The chain employs TRBV5-6 and TRBJ2-1, with TRBD2 identical over 12 bases. This CDR3 region has 14 residues. The trim removed 2 bases at V and 7 bases at J, leaving 1 base unmatched. CDR1 is SGHDT, CDR2 YYEEEE, per germline. The CDR3 sequence is CASSFGLAGNEQFF. CDR3 nucleotides: TGTGCCAGCAGCTTTGGACTAGCGGGAAATGAGCAGTTCTTC.

The CDR3 nucleotides read TGTGCCAGCAGCGCCTATAATTCACCCCTCCACTTT. Translated: CASSAYNSPLHF. The V call is TRBV27, the J call TRBJ1-6; D not certain. CDR1 is MNHEY, CDR2 SMNVEV, per germline (reference sequence). V dropped 6 bases and J dropped 2 bases, with 2 bases sitting between them. The CDR3 sequence is 12 residues long.

The V gene is TRBV4-2, the J gene TRBJ1-6, with TRBD1 as a possible D gene (5 bases). CDR3 size: 17 residues. Trimming removed 7 bases from V and 5 bases from J, with 21 bases in between. Germline CDR1 and CDR2: LGHNA and YNFKEQ. This chain's CDR3 is CASNHGAFGANNSPLHF. The CDR3 bases are TGTGCCAGCAACCATGGGGCATTCGGAGCGAATAATTCACCCCTCCACTTT.